The T cell receptor beta chain described here comes from a study of T cells in Graves' hyperthyroidism and ophthalmopathy. This clonotype was observed a few times. Ophthalmopathy patients had moderate-to-severe active disease, CAS ≥3, NOSPECS ≥4, and disease duration under 3 months. Diagnosing involved the use of clinical symptoms, serum thyroxine and TRAb, thyroid ultrasound and orbital computed tomography. RNA transcripts yielded amplified TCR beta CDR3 regions. Primed by the HTBI set, a first-round RT-PCR was run on the TCR CDR3. TCRdb independently ran MiXCR on the multiplex PCR reads; one entry per CDR3 protein. This table has fewer than 450,000 distinct CDR3 sequences, approximately 16% appearing once. CDR1 PRHDT and CDR2 FYEKMQ come from the germline V gene (reference sequence). This CDR3 has 14 residues. Trimming pared 0 bases from V and 3 bases from J, leaving 6 bases between.

The receptor was derived from a woman between 55 and 75 years old with Graves' ophthalmopathy. The chain is built from TRBV13 and TRBJ2-1; D not resolved. The sequencing sample was made of blood. In DNA form, the CDR3 reads TGTGCCAGCAGCTTAGGATTAGGCTACAATGAGCAGTTCTTC. This gives the protein CASSLGLGYNEQFF.